A single sample gave rise to the 9 T cell receptor beta chains below, sequenced in a study of blood T cells in healthy people across ages. Alongside a J-beta primer mix, a sample-barcoded 5' primer served in a second PCR lasting roughly 6 to 12 cycles. TCRdb re-called the 5' RACE reads with MiXCR, one entry per CDR3 protein. The sample includes some 1.4 million distinct CDR3 sequences, about 40% of them seen just once. Sequenced sample: blood. The receptors originated from a woman between 18 and 29 years old in good health.

The genes are TRBV28 and TRBJ2-5; D ambiguous. CDR1 is MDHEN and CDR2 is SYDVKM in the germline V gene. V was clipped by 6 bases and J by 6 bases, with 8 bases between them. The CDR3 loop spans 11 amino acids. The CDR3, as DNA: TGTGCCAGCAGCCTACGGAAGACCCAGTACTTC. It specifies CASSLRKTQYF.

This clonotype has just a few counts. The chain uses TRBV27 and TRBJ2-1; D is perhaps TRBD1 or TRBD2 (5 bases each). CDR3 length equals 17 residues. V dropped 4 bases and J dropped 5 bases, with 21 bases sitting between them. CDR1 MNHEY and CDR2 SMNVEV come from the germline V gene (reference sequence). In DNA, the CDR3 is TGTGCCAGCAGTTACGCCCGTGGGGGACGTTCGGACAATGAGCAGTTCTTC. Protein sequence: CASSYARGGRSDNEQFF.

The CDR3 here is CASSQTRLHEQYF. For the CDR3, the DNA is TGTGCCAGCAGCCAAACTAGGTTGCACGAGCAGTACTTC. The chain couples TRBV14 to TRBJ2-7; D may be TRBD2 (5 bases). Germline V gene lookup returns CDR1 SGHDN and CDR2 FVKESK. The V gene lost 2 bases and the J gene lost 5 bases, with 10 bases spanning the gap. The CDR3 has 13 residues.

Remarks on this clonotype: A read error may be the cause here, since a much bigger clone is one base away. J is TRBJ2-7 and V is TRBV29-1; the D gene is possibly TRBD1 (5 bases). Germline CDR1 is SQVTM and CDR2 is ANQGSEA. CDR3 length: 13 residues. CDR3 residues: CGVEVARAEEQYF. CDR3 nucleotide sequence: TGCGGCGTTGAAGTCGCCAGGGCCGAAGAGCAGTACTTC.

The chain employs TRBV20-1 and TRBJ1-5; perhaps TRBD1 as D (5 bases). Germline lookup yields CDR1 DFQATT and CDR2 SNEGSKA (reference sequence). The germline V and J ends were trimmed by 0 bases and 3 bases, with 18 bases remaining between them. The CDR3 is 17 amino acids. This CDR3 is CSAREFGAGTINQPQHF. In nucleotides, the CDR3 is TGCAGTGCTAGAGAATTCGGGGCAGGAACCATCAATCAGCCCCAGCATTTT.

The rearrangement links TRBV20-1 to TRBJ1-6; no definite D call. Trimming took off 5 bases at V and 10 bases at J, with 15 bases between the two ends. The CDR3 is 13 residues long. CDR1 and CDR2 from the germline V gene are DFQATT and SNEGSKA (reference sequence). The CDR3 spells CSAHVPGGSPLHF. CDR3 nucleotide sequence: TGCAGTGCTCACGTACCGGGCGGCTCACCCCTCCACTTT.

This clonotype was counted many times. This chain links TRBV7-2 with TRBJ2-1; D is undetermined. CDR3 length: 13 residues. The germline V and J ends were trimmed by 5 bases and 6 bases, with 11 bases remaining between them. Germline V gene sequence: CDR1 SGHTA, CDR2 FQGNSA. CDR3 residues: CASSPLWGNEQFF. Written as DNA, the CDR3 is TGTGCCAGCAGCCCGCTTTGGGGCAATGAGCAGTTCTTC.

J is TRBJ2-5 and V is TRBV5-1, with D unresolved. Germline loops: CDR1 SGHRS, CDR2 YFSETQ. V was cut by 0 bases and J by 4 bases, with 13 bases left in between. This CDR3 spans 15 amino acids. The DNA of the CDR3 is TGCGCCAGCAGCTTGGACTCGTTCTCATCAGAGACCCAGTACTTC. Its protein is CASSLDSFSSETQYF.

This clonotype was counted a few times. The chain links TRBV29-1 to TRBJ2-7; tentatively, D is TRBD1 (6 bases). The CDR3 sequence is 17 residues long. The germline V and J ends were trimmed by 7 bases and 0 bases, with 25 bases remaining between them. Germline V gives CDR1 SQVTM, CDR2 ANQGSEA. The CDR3 loop reads CSADLHCGDISSYEQYF. In DNA form, the CDR3 reads TGCAGCGCCGACCTTCATTGTGGGGACATTTCCTCCTACGAGCAGTACTTC.